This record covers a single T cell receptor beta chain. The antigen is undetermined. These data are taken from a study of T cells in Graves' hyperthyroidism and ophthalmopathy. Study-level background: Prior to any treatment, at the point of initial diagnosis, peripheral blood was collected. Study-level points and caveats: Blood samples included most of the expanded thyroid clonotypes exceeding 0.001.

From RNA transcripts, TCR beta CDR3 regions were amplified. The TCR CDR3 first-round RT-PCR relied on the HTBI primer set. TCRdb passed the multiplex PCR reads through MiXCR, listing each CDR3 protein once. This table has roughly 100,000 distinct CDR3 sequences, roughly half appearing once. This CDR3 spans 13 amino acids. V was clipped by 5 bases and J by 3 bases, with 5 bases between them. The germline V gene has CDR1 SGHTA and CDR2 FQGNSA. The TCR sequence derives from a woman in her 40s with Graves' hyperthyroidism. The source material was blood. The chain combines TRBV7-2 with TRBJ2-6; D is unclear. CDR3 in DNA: TGTGCCAGCAGCCAAGATGGGGCCAACGTCCTGACTTTC. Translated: CASSQDGANVLTF.